These 32 T cell receptor beta chains share one sample of origin, sequenced in a study of blood T cells in healthy people across ages. Primed by a sample-barcoded 5' primer and a J-beta primer mix, a second PCR proceeded for about 6 to 12 cycles. TCRdb used MiXCR to reprocess the 5' RACE reads, holding one entry per CDR3 protein. The sample consists of 890,000 or so distinct CDR3 sequences, approximately 59% of them appearing once. The sample was blood. The receptors were sampled from a man aged 25-45 years in good health.

To note about this clonotype: With a much larger clone just one base away, this may be a read error. The genes are TRBV7-2 and TRBJ1-2, with 7 bases fitting TRBD1. CDR1 is SGHTA, CDR2 FQGNSA, per germline. With 1 base clipped from V and 6 bases from J, the junction kept 2 bases outside the gene matches. The CDR3 sequence is 13 residues long. The CDR3 DNA reads TGTGCCAGCAGCTTAGGCAGGGGGAATGGCTACACCTTC. Translating gives CASSLGRGNGYTF.

This chain joins TRBV28 and TRBJ2-7; no clear D gene. The V end lost 6 bases, the J end lost 2 bases, and 14 bases lay between the germline ends. The CDR3 runs 14 residues. Germline CDR1 reads MDHEN; CDR2 reads SYDVKM. The CDR3 nucleotides are TGTGCCAGCAGGCAGGTGGACCATGCCTACGAGCAGTACTTC. Encoded protein: CASRQVDHAYEQYF.

CDR3 sequence reads: CSVNSGPQETQYF. Written as DNA, the CDR3 is TGCAGCGTAAATTCCGGGCCACAAGAGACCCAGTACTTC. V gene TRBV29-1 combines with J gene TRBJ2-5; no firm D call. CDR3 length: 13 residues. The V end was cut by 6 bases, the J end by 2 bases, with 13 bases between. CDR1 is SQVTM, CDR2 ANQGSEA, per germline.

The sample holds a few counts of this clonotype. The chain combines TRBV20-1 with TRBJ2-7, with a possible D match to TRBD2 (6 bases). CDR3 length: 12 amino acids. CDR1 is DFQATT and CDR2 is SNEGSKA in the germline V gene (reference sequence). V lost 4 bases and J 5 bases, leaving 12 bases between the germline ends. The CDR3, as DNA: TGCAGTGCTATTCCCGGGACTGACGAGCAGTACTTC. It encodes CSAIPGTDEQYF.

The chain is built from TRBV4-2 and TRBJ1-3; no definite D call. Trimming removed 0 bases from V and 1 base from J, with 7 bases in between. The CDR3 extends over 15 amino acids. Germline V gives CDR1 LGHNA, CDR2 YNFKEQ. The CDR3: CASSQEEASGNTIYF. CDR3 DNA: TGTGCCAGCAGCCAAGAAGAGGCGTCTGGAAACACCATATATTTT.

This chain connects TRBV20-1 to TRBJ2-1, with 9 bases lining up with TRBD1. The CDR3 totals 15 residues. V lost 5 bases and J lost 3; bases outside the gene matches: 8. The germline V gene encodes CDR1 DFQATT and CDR2 SNEGSKA (reference sequence). The CDR3 DNA sequence: TGCAGTGCTCCTACCGGGACAGGGTACTACAATGAGCAGTTCTTC. It encodes CSAPTGTGYYNEQFF.

The rearrangement uses TRBV29-1 and TRBJ2-1, with D possibly TRBD1 on 5 matching bases. V was trimmed by 7 bases and J by 6 bases, leaving 10 bases between them. The CDR3 loop spans 11 amino acids. Germline assignment: CDR1 SQVTM and CDR2 ANQGSEA. Written as DNA, the CDR3 is TGCAGCGGAAATAGGGGCAATGAGCAGTTCTTC. Residues: CSGNRGNEQFF.

The CDR3: CASSGRTSPLSTQYF. The DNA of the CDR3 is TGTGCCAGCAGCGGAAGGACTAGCCCGTTGAGTACGCAGTATTTT. The chain employs TRBV9 and TRBJ2-3; 8 nucleotides align to TRBD2. The junction had 11 bases not matched to a gene; V was cut back by 3 bases and J by 8 bases. The CDR3 totals 15 residues. Germline lookup yields CDR1 SGDLS and CDR2 YYNGEE.

CDR3 loop: CSASPPQGASRGYTF. CDR3 nucleotides: TGCAGTGCTAGCCCTCCACAGGGGGCATCCAGGGGCTACACCTTC. The V call is TRBV20-1, the J call TRBJ1-2, with 9 bases fitting TRBD1. The CDR3 consists of 15 residues. Germline lookup yields CDR1 DFQATT and CDR2 SNEGSKA (reference sequence). The trim removed 3 bases at V and 8 bases at J, leaving 13 bases unmatched.

This clonotype occurred a few times. The chain joins TRBV3-1 to TRBJ2-7, with 7 bases aligning to TRBD1. Germline V gene sequence: CDR1 LGHDT, CDR2 YNNKEL (reference sequence). CDR3 length: 15 amino acids. Trimming cost V 4 bases and J 2 bases; bases outside gene matches: 8. This chain's CDR3 is CASSRPGQRPYEQYF. DNA for the CDR3: TGTGCCAGCAGCCGGCCGGGACAGAGGCCCTACGAGCAGTACTTC.

This clonotype has just a few counts. The V gene is TRBV21-1, the J gene TRBJ1-2. TRBV21-1 is listed as a pseudogene. CDR3 size: 15 residues. CDR3 in amino acids: CASSKAGRANYGYTF. The CDR3 nucleotides are TGTGCCAGCAGCAAAGCGGGCAGGGCTAACTATGGCTACACCTTC.

The chain carries TRBV7-2 and TRBJ2-2; a weak D match, TRBD2 (5 bases). The CDR3 extends over 14 amino acids. Per the germline V gene, CDR1 is SGHTA and CDR2 is FQGNSA. Trimming pared 0 bases from V and 7 bases from J, leaving 9 bases between. This CDR3 reads CASSLAVTSGELFF. The CDR3 nucleotides read TGTGCCAGCAGCTTAGCGGTCACTAGCGGGGAGCTGTTTTTT.

The chain has TRBV7-3 and TRBJ2-3; 8 nucleotides agree with TRBD1. The CDR3 is 15 amino acids. Germline V gene sequence: CDR1 SGHTA, CDR2 FQGTGA. The ends lost 6 bases at V and 4 bases at J; junction bases unmatched: 9. CDR3 residues: CASREGQGLPDTQYF. The DNA for the CDR3 is TGTGCCAGCAGGGAAGGACAGGGCCTTCCAGATACGCAGTATTTT.

The chain recombines TRBV6-5 with TRBJ2-7; possible D gene TRBD2, 6 bases. Looked up from germline, CDR1 is MNHEY and CDR2 is SVGAGI. Deletions cut 7 bases from V and 6 bases from J, with 19 bases between. CDR3 length: 14 residues. CDR3 amino acids: CASKRVAALSEQYF. In DNA form, the CDR3 reads TGTGCCAGCAAAAGGGTAGCGGCCCTCTCCGAGCAGTACTTC.

The rearrangement uses TRBV6-5 and TRBJ2-2; D is possibly TRBD1 (6 bases). The CDR3 has 16 residues. CDR1 and CDR2 from the germline V gene are MNHEY and SVGAGI. V lost 4 bases to trimming and J lost 7 bases, with 19 bases between them. The CDR3 sequence: CASSSTLQGWGGELFF. The CDR3 nucleotides are TGTGCCAGCAGTTCCACTTTACAGGGTTGGGGCGGGGAGCTGTTTTTT.

This clonotype was recorded once. The rearrangement links TRBV4-3 to TRBJ2-2; 11 bases match TRBD2. V shed 4 bases and J 1 base; nucleotides not matched to a gene: 11. Germline loops: CDR1 LGHNA, CDR2 YSLEER. CDR3 size: 19 residues. CDR3 DNA sequence: TGCGCCAGCAGCCCCGGTGGGCTAGCGGGGGGAGTGAACACCGGGGAGCTGTTTTTT. Its protein product is CASSPGGLAGGVNTGELFF.

V gene TRBV14 combines with J gene TRBJ2-5, with TRBD1 identical over 10 bases. Germline V gene data show CDR1 as SGHDN and CDR2 as FVKESK. Losses at the gene ends were 4 bases for V and 1 base for J; bases not matched to a gene: 9. The CDR3 has 17 residues. CDR3 bases: TGTGCCAGCAGCCTCCGGGGACAGGGGATTCTCCAAGAGACCCAGTACTTC. It specifies CASSLRGQGILQETQYF.

The chain links TRBV6-2 or TRBV6-3 to TRBJ2-7, with D hard to call. V dropped 2 bases and J dropped 4 bases, with 12 bases sitting between them. The CDR3 consists of 14 residues. CDR1 and CDR2 (germline): MNHEY, SVGEGT. Here the CDR3 reads CASSYRSRLYEQYF. The CDR3, as DNA: TGTGCCAGCAGTTACCGATCACGCCTTTACGAGCAGTACTTC.

The chain joins TRBV7-2 to TRBJ1-1, with D possibly TRBD1 on 5 matching bases. CDR1 SGHTA and CDR2 FQGNSA come from the germline V gene. This CDR3 is 15 amino acids long. The V end lost 2 bases, the J end lost 0 bases, and 10 bases lay between the germline ends. CDR3 sequence reads: CASSLQGTMNTEAFF. CDR3 in DNA: TGTGCCAGCAGCTTACAGGGAACCATGAACACTGAAGCTTTCTTT.

This clonotype has only a few counts. V is TRBV4-3 and J is TRBJ1-4, with 8 bases aligning to TRBD1. Germline-derived CDR1 and CDR2 are LGHNA and YSLEER. The CDR3 has 16 amino acids. J gave up 7 bases and V 1 base, and 8 bases lay outside the gene matches. The CDR3 coding sequence is TGCGCCAGCAGCCAAGTGACAGGGGTGGTACGTGAAAAACTGTTTTTT. Translating it yields CASSQVTGVVREKLFF.

This chain joins TRBV5-6 and TRBJ2-3; 9 bases line up with TRBD1. From germline, CDR1 is SGHDT and CDR2 YYEEEE. V lost 2 bases to trimming and J lost 2 bases; unmatched junction nucleotides: 6. CDR3 length: 16 amino acids. The CDR3 region has the DNA TGTGCCAGCAGCTTAGGGACAGGGTACCTCACAGATACGCAGTATTTT. This codes for CASSLGTGYLTDTQYF.

V gene TRBV5-1 combines with J gene TRBJ2-2; D unclear. Germline V lookup: CDR1 SGHRS, CDR2 YFSETQ. The V end was cut by 4 bases, the J end by 4 bases, with 8 bases between. CDR3 length equals 13 residues. CDR3 nucleotides: TGCGCCAGCAGCGCAGGAACCACCGGGGAGCTGTTTTTT. Translation: CASSAGTTGELFF.

This chain links TRBV14 with TRBJ2-1; perhaps TRBD1 as D (5 bases). Germline V gene lookup returns CDR1 SGHDN and CDR2 FVKESK. V shed 1 base and J shed 4 bases, with 11 bases lying between them. The CDR3 totals 15 residues. The CDR3 region has the DNA TGTGCCAGCAGCCAAGGTGACAGCTTTTACAATGAGCAGTTCTTC. Translated: CASSQGDSFYNEQFF.

The rearrangement joins TRBV25-1 to TRBJ2-1, with TRBD1 identical over 7 bases. Germline V gives CDR1 MGHDK, CDR2 SYGVNS. V shed 5 bases and J 5 bases; nucleotides not matched to a gene: 6. The CDR3 is made up of 14 amino acids. In nucleotides, the CDR3 is TGTGCCAGCAGTAGGACAGGAATCCACAATGAGCAGTTCTTC. It encodes CASSRTGIHNEQFF.

V and J are TRBV29-1 and TRBJ1-2, with a weak D call TRBD1 (5 bases). V lost 4 bases and J lost 4, with 13 bases in between. CDR1 is SQVTM and CDR2 is ANQGSEA in the germline V gene. The CDR3 is made up of 13 amino acids. The CDR3: CSVGGEPGYGYTF. DNA for the CDR3: TGCAGCGTTGGAGGGGAGCCGGGCTATGGCTACACCTTC.

This chain connects TRBV7-2 to TRBJ2-7, with 9 bases identical to TRBD1. Germline V gene data show CDR1 as SGHTA and CDR2 as FQGNSA. The CDR3 runs to 18 residues. Losses at the gene ends were 5 bases for V and 2 bases for J; bases not matched to a gene: 16. The DNA for the CDR3 is TGTGCCAGCAGCCACACGACCGGGACAGGGAAAAGGGCCTACGAGCAGTACTTC. Translation gives CASSHTTGTGKRAYEQYF. Full variable domain (outside the CDR3, taken from reference TRBV7-2 and TRBJ2-7): GAGVSQSPSNKVTEKGKDVELRCDPISGHTALYWYRQSLGQGLEFLIYFQGNSAPDKSGLPSDRFSAERTGGSVSTLTIQRTQQEDSAVYLCASSHTTGTGKRAYEQYFGPGTRLTVT.

This clonotype was counted between two and nine times. This sequence joins TRBV28 and TRBJ1-6, with D tentatively TRBD1 (6 bases). In germline, CDR1 is MDHEN, CDR2 SYDVKM. CDR3 length equals 15 residues. Trimming removed 6 bases at V and 2 bases at J, with 11 bases between. Written as DNA, the CDR3 is TGTGCCAGCAGGAAAACAGGGACCTATAATTCACCCCTCCACTTT. It specifies CASRKTGTYNSPLHF.

The chain links TRBV21-1 to TRBJ2-4. TRBV21-1 is listed as a pseudogene. This CDR3 is built from 16 residues. DNA for the CDR3: TGTGCCAGCAGCAAAGCACAGCGACTAGCCAAAAACATTCAGTACTTC. Protein sequence: CASSKAQRLAKNIQYF.

This clonotype turned up a few times. The rearrangement joins TRBV7-3 to TRBJ2-3; D is possibly TRBD1 (5 bases). CDR1 is SGHTA, CDR2 FQGTGA, per germline. V was clipped by 0 bases and J by 4 bases, with 23 bases between them. The CDR3 runs 19 residues. The CDR3 DNA is TGTGCCAGCAGCTTAACACTTAGCAACCCCAGGGTCAGAGCAGATACGCAGTATTTT. Amino acid sequence: CASSLTLSNPRVRADTQYF.

This sequence joins TRBV29-1 and TRBJ2-1; TRBD2 matches 8 bases. V was pared by 1 base and J by 10 bases, with 15 bases of the junction left unmatched. CDR1 and CDR2 (germline): SQVTM, ANQGSEA. The length of the CDR3 is 16 residues. The CDR3 loop reads CSVEVGAGGIPYEQFF. The CDR3 DNA sequence: TGCAGCGTTGAAGTCGGTGCGGGGGGTATTCCGTACGAGCAGTTCTTC.

The chain carries TRBV20-1 and TRBJ2-5, with 9 positions matching TRBD2. Germline CDR1 is DFQATT and CDR2 is SNEGSKA (reference sequence). V shed 5 bases and J 2 bases; nucleotides not matched to a gene: 6. The CDR3 contains 14 residues. In DNA form, the CDR3 reads TGCAGTGCTGGAGCGGGGGGTGGGCAAGAGACCCAGTACTTC. It encodes CSAGAGGGQETQYF.

V usage is TRBV7-3 and J usage is TRBJ2-3; D is unresolved. V shed 3 bases and J shed 2 bases, with 9 bases lying between them. The germline V gene has CDR1 SGHTA and CDR2 FQGTGA. CDR3 size: 14 residues. The CDR3 nucleotides read TGTGCCAGCAGCTTCGACTCCAACACAGATACGCAGTATTTT. Translating it yields CASSFDSNTDTQYF.